One sample yielded the 20 T cell receptor beta chains listed below, sequenced in a study of cytomegalovirus exposure and HLA in healthy donors. The PCR ran on 60 Vbeta and 13 Jbeta primers. Method: immunoSEQ multiplex PCR; TCRdb's copy keeps in-frame clones and lacks some. The data contain around 210,000 clones, approximately 80% of them singletons. The sample consisted of PBMCs. These receptors came from a man aged 45-65 years in good health and CMV-seronegative.

The sample holds one count of this clone. V gene TRBV6-5 combines with J gene TRBJ1-1; no clear D. The CDR3 spans 13 residues. Germline assignment: CDR1 MNHEY and CDR2 SVGAGI. Trimming stripped 2 bases from V and 1 base from J, with 5 bases between. DNA of the CDR3: TGTGCCAGCAGTTACGAGGGGAACACTGAAGCTTTCTTT. This codes for CASSYEGNTEAFF.

This sequence joins TRBV11-1 and TRBJ2-7; 8 nucleotides agree with TRBD1. CDR1 SGHAT and CDR2 FQDESV come from the germline V gene (reference sequence). V shed 4 bases, J shed 3 bases, and the junction held 8 bases outside the gene matches. The CDR3 has 15 residues. CDR3 sequence (DNA): TGTGCCAGCAGCTCCAGCAGGGACAGGATCTACGAGCAGTACTTC. Translating it yields CASSSSRDRIYEQYF.

CDR3 DNA: TGTGCCCGCCGGGGGAGCAGAGGCTACGAGCAGTACTTC. Its protein is CARRGSRGYEQYF. The gene calls are TRBV28 and TRBJ2-7; TRBD2 might be the D (6 bases). The ends were cut back, 11 bases at V and 3 bases at J, with 17 bases in the middle. This CDR3 is built from 13 residues. CDR1 and CDR2 (germline): MDHEN, SYDVKM.

The chain couples TRBV18 to TRBJ2-6; D is unresolved. There are 17 residues in the CDR3. The germline V gene has CDR1 KGHSH and CDR2 LQKENI. V was shortened by 6 bases and J by 0 bases, with 15 bases between the two germline ends. This chain's CDR3 is CASSRNAPTSGANVLTF. DNA for the CDR3: TGTGCCAGCTCGAGGAACGCCCCGACCTCTGGGGCCAACGTCCTGACTTTC.

V and J are TRBV19 and TRBJ1-1, with no clear D. V was clipped by 1 base and J by 8 bases, with 14 bases between them. From germline, CDR1 is LNHDA and CDR2 SQIVND (reference sequence). CDR3 size: 14 residues. The CDR3 spells CASSIGRGQEEAFF. CDR3 bases: TGTGCCAGTAGTATAGGGCGGGGTCAGGAGGAAGCTTTCTTT.

A few counts support this clone. This sequence joins TRBV12-5 and TRBJ2-1; 7 bases match TRBD1. The V and J ends lost 0 bases and 9 bases, in that order; junction bases with no gene match: 14. Germline CDR1 and CDR2: LGHNT and FRNRAP. The CDR3 covers 17 residues. Here the CDR3 DNA reads TGTGCTAGTGGTTTGGTAGGCCTCGACAGGGTTCGTGGTGAGCAGTTCTTC. Amino acids: CASGLVGLDRVRGEQFF.

Of note for this clone: One end of the junction is discordant with germline, which a read error may explain. The chain combines TRBV7-7 with TRBJ2-5; 7 bases are shared with TRBD2. In germline, CDR1 is SSHAT, CDR2 FNYEAQ (reference sequence). The CDR3 consists of 16 residues. The CDR3: CASSLMMGGPQETQYF. The CDR3 bases are TGTGCTAGCAGCTTAATGATGGGAGGGCCCCAAGAGACCCAGTACTTC.

The CDR3 reads CSVVGGETDTQYF. For the CDR3, the DNA is TGCAGCGTTGTCGGAGGGGAGACAGATACGCAGTATTTT. The rearrangement joins TRBV29-1 to TRBJ2-3; possibly TRBD2 for D (6 bases). This CDR3 has 13 amino acids. Trimming took off 4 bases at V and 3 bases at J, with 11 bases between the two ends. Looked up from germline, CDR1 is SQVTM and CDR2 is ANQGSEA.

The V and J genes are TRBV30 and TRBJ2-7, with 7 nucleotides matching TRBD1. V shed 2 bases, J shed 3 bases, and the junction held 7 bases outside the gene matches. The V gene's germline CDR1 is GTSNPN and CDR2 SVGIG (reference sequence). The CDR3 totals 14 residues. The CDR3 loop is CAWSISGQSYEQYF. Written as DNA, the CDR3 is TGTGCCTGGAGTATTTCGGGACAGAGCTACGAGCAGTACTTC.

The chain employs TRBV29-1 and TRBJ1-1; D unresolved. Germline CDR1 reads SQVTM; CDR2 reads ANQGSEA. The CDR3 contains 12 residues. The ends were cut back, 1 base at V and 5 bases at J, with 8 bases in the middle. CDR3 sequence (DNA): TGCAGCGTTGAAGTGGGAGGAACTGAAGCTTTCTTT. It translates to CSVEVGGTEAFF.

The V call is TRBV7-9, the J call TRBJ2-7, with TRBD2 as a possible D gene (5 bases). The V and J ends lost 5 bases and 5 bases respectively, with 19 bases between them. This CDR3 is built from 15 residues. Germline lookup yields CDR1 SEHNR and CDR2 FQNEAQ (reference sequence). The CDR3: CASSVSPPLRDEQYF. In DNA form, the CDR3 reads TGTGCCAGCAGCGTTTCCCCACCCTTGAGGGACGAGCAGTACTTC.

The chain combines TRBV6-1 with TRBJ1-5; no firm D call. The germline CDR1 and CDR2 sequences are MNHNS and SASEGT. The CDR3 sequence is 15 residues long. The V and J ends lost 2 bases and 0 bases respectively, with 8 bases between them. The CDR3 reads CASSEPEYSNQPQHF. The CDR3 nucleotides are TGTGCCAGCAGTGAACCGGAGTATAGCAATCAGCCCCAGCATTTT.

The rearrangement links TRBV6-1 to TRBJ1-2; D call uncertain. V was cut by 6 bases and J by 0 bases, with 14 bases left in between. The CDR3 is 15 amino acids. CDR1 is MNHNS, CDR2 SASEGT, per germline. CDR3 DNA sequence: TGTGCCAGCAGCGGCCAGGCGACCCCTAACTATGGCTACACCTTC. This translates into CASSGQATPNYGYTF.

The V call is TRBV14, the J call TRBJ2-2; a possible D gene is TRBD1 (5 bases). There are 17 residues in the CDR3. Germline V lookup: CDR1 SGHDN, CDR2 FVKESK. Trimming took 0 bases from V and 2 from J, leaving 13 bases between them. The CDR3 protein is CASSQDFQGPNTGELFF. CDR3 in DNA: TGTGCCAGCAGCCAAGATTTTCAGGGCCCTAACACCGGGGAGCTGTTTTTT.

The genes are TRBV28 and TRBJ2-1; 14 bases fit TRBD2. In germline, CDR1 is MDHEN, CDR2 SYDVKM. Losses at the gene ends were 3 bases for V and 4 bases for J; bases not matched to a gene: 5. The CDR3 is 17 amino acids. Here the CDR3 reads CASSFVTSGREYNEQFF. The CDR3 DNA is TGTGCCAGCAGTTTCGTGACTAGCGGGAGGGAATACAATGAGCAGTTCTTC.

The rearrangement joins TRBV14 to TRBJ2-1; 8 bases map to TRBD1. V was pared by 4 bases and J by 7 bases, with 12 bases of the junction left unmatched. The CDR3 has 16 residues. Germline V gene sequence: CDR1 SGHDN, CDR2 FVKESK. CDR3 DNA sequence: TGTGCCAGCAGCCTCCTCTGGACAGGGCTTCGGAATGAGCAGTTCTTC. Amino acids: CASSLLWTGLRNEQFF.

The chain is built from TRBV11-3 and TRBJ2-1; D call uncertain. V lost 1 base to trimming and J lost 9 bases, with 7 bases between them. The germline V gene encodes CDR1 SGHNT and CDR2 YENEEA. The length of the CDR3 is 12 residues. Here the CDR3 reads CASSLGAGEQFF. CDR3 nucleotides: TGTGCCAGCAGCTTAGGAGCAGGTGAGCAGTTCTTC.

The chain carries TRBV21-1 and TRBJ1-2; the table assigns TRBD1, which was not confirmed against the DNA. TRBV21-1 is shown as a pseudogene. This CDR3 has 15 residues. The CDR3 DNA follows: TGTGCCAGCAGCAACCAAACAGGGGAGAACTATGGCTACACCTTC. Translation gives CASSNQTGENYGYTF.

This chain connects TRBV27 to TRBJ2-7; 8 bases are a match to TRBD2. The length of the CDR3 is 15 residues. Losses at the gene ends were 1 base for V and 2 bases for J; bases not matched to a gene: 4. Per germline, CDR1 MNHEY and CDR2 SMNVEV (reference sequence). The CDR3 nucleotides are TGTGCCAGCAGTTTATTGGCGGGAGGCCCCTACGAGCAGTACTTC. Translation gives CASSLLAGGPYEQYF.

This chain joins TRBV19 and TRBJ2-2; possibly TRBD2 for D (6 bases). Germline V CDR1 and CDR2: LNHDA, SQIVND (reference sequence). V was shortened by 3 bases and J by 1 base, with 9 bases between the two germline ends. The CDR3 covers 15 residues. CDR3 loop: CASSIFGGNTGELFF. The CDR3 coding sequence is TGTGCCAGTAGTATCTTCGGGGGGAACACCGGGGAGCTGTTTTTT.